These 7 T cell receptor beta chains came from one sample sequenced in a study of T cells in localized non-small cell lung cancer. This table comes from immunoSEQ multiplex PCR, and its TCRdb copy is limited to in-frame clones, with some not included. This table holds some 30,000 clones, roughly 80% found once. The input for sequencing was peripheral blood, taken before any cancer treatment. The receptors derive from a male donor at least 60 years old with stage II squamous cell lung carcinoma.

The V and J genes are TRBV5-1 and TRBJ1-1; 7 bases match TRBD1. Per germline, CDR1 SGHRS and CDR2 YFSETQ. The CDR3 spans 15 residues. V shed 4 bases and J 7 bases; nucleotides not matched to a gene: 13. The CDR3 spells CASSLQGEANGEAFF. CDR3 DNA sequence: TGCGCCAGCAGCCTCCAGGGGGAGGCGAACGGTGAAGCTTTCTTT.

This sequence joins TRBV19 and TRBJ2-5; the match to TRBD1 covers 8 bases. Germline V lookup: CDR1 LNHDA, CDR2 SQIVND (reference sequence). The ends lost 10 bases at V and 3 bases at J; junction bases unmatched: 4. CDR3 length: 12 amino acids. For the CDR3, the DNA is TGTGCCACTAGGACAGGGAAAGAGACCCAGTACTTC. This codes for CATRTGKETQYF.

The chain couples TRBV23-1 to TRBJ2-4; no clear D. TRBV23-1 is filed as an ORF, its function uncertain. V gave up 6 bases and J gave up 0 bases, with 18 bases separating them. The CDR3 length is 17 residues. CDR3 protein: CASSQVDPVGAKNIQYF. CDR3 DNA sequence: TGCGCCAGCAGCCAGGTTGACCCGGTGGGAGCCAAAAACATTCAGTACTTC.

The rearrangement links TRBV10-3 to TRBJ1-3; perhaps TRBD1 as D (5 bases). V was trimmed by 2 bases and J by 4 bases, leaving 12 bases between them. In germline, CDR1 is ENHRY, CDR2 SYGVKD. This CDR3 comprises 15 residues. This chain's CDR3 is CAISENRMRGNTIYF. As DNA, the CDR3 is TGTGCCATCAGTGAGAACAGGATGAGAGGAAACACCATATATTTT.

The V gene is TRBV27, the J gene TRBJ1-1, with D uncertain. The CDR3 contains 13 residues. Trimming shortened V by 3 bases and J by 5 bases, and 10 bases separated the two germline ends. Germline V CDR1 and CDR2: MNHEY, SMNVEV (reference sequence). CDR3 loop: CASSFLSGTEAFF. CDR3 in DNA: TGTGCCAGCAGTTTCTTGTCGGGGACTGAAGCTTTCTTT.

This clone showed up just once. The chain couples TRBV6-5 to TRBJ1-6; 9 nucleotides match TRBD1. With V trimmed by 11 bases and J by 7 bases, 6 bases remained unmatched. Germline V gene lookup returns CDR1 MNHEY and CDR2 SVGAGI. There are 13 residues in the CDR3. Here the CDR3 DNA reads TGTGCCGGGGCCGGGACAGGGAATTCACCCCTCCACTTT. Protein sequence: CAGAGTGNSPLHF.

This clone was seen once. CDR3 DNA: TGTGCCAGCAGCTTGAGGGGGATCGATCAGCCCCAGCATTTT. Its protein product is CASSLRGIDQPQHF. V gene TRBV7-8 combines with J gene TRBJ1-5, with D tentatively TRBD1 (6 bases). CDR3 size: 14 residues. Germline assignment: CDR1 SGHVS and CDR2 FQNEAQ. V lost 3 bases, J lost 5 bases, and 11 bases lay in between.